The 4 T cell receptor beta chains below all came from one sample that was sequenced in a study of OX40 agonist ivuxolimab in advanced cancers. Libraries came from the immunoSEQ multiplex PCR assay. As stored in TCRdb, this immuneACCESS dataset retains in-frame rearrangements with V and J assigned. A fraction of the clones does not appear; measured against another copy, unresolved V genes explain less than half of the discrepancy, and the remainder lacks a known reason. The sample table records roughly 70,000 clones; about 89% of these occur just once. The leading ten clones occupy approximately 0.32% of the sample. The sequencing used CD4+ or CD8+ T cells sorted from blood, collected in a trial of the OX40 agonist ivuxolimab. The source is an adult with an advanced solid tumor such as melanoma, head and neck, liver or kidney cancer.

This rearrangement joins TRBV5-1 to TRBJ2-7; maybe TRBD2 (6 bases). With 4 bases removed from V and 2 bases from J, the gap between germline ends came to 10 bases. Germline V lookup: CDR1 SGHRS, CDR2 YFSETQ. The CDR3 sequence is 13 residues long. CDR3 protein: CASSGGSPYEQYF. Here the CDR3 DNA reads TGCGCCAGCAGCGGGGGGAGTCCCTACGAGCAGTACTTC.

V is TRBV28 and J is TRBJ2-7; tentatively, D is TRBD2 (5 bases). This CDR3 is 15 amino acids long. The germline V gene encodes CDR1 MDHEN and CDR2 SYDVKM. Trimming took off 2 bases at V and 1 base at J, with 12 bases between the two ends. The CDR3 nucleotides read TGTGCCAGCAGTTTAAGTGGGAGTGGGTCCTACGAGCAGTACTTC. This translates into CASSLSGSGSYEQYF.

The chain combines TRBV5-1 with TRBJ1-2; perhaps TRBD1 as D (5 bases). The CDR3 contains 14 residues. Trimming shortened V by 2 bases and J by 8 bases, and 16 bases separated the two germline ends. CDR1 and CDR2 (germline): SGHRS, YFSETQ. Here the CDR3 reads CASSLPLQEAGYTF. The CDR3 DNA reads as TGCGCCAGCAGCTTACCCCTACAGGAGGCCGGCTACACCTTC.

This chain's CDR3 is CASSWTEDQPQHF. In DNA, the CDR3 is TGTGCCAGCAGTTGGACAGAAGATCAGCCCCAGCATTTT. The chain joins TRBV28 to TRBJ1-5; the D gene is possibly TRBD1 (6 bases). The CDR3 sequence is 13 residues long. CDR1 and CDR2 from the germline V gene are MDHEN and SYDVKM. V was trimmed by 4 bases and J by 5 bases, leaving 9 bases between them.